Listed here is a single T cell receptor beta chain. Its antigen is not known. With 3 bases clipped from V and 3 bases from J, the junction kept 3 bases outside the gene matches. This CDR3 has 15 amino acids. The V gene's germline CDR1 is DFQATT and CDR2 SNEGSKA (reference sequence). Template switching by 5'RACE produced TCR cDNA, adding a universal primer site and UMIs. TCRdb fed the 5' RACE reads into MiXCR, producing one record per CDR3 protein. Here the sample spans 610,000 or so distinct CDR3 sequences, about 12% being singletons. The sample comes from a study of T cells after yellow fever vaccination. Study results and caveats: Though it reached lower strength, the secondary response hit its peak faster, day 5 versus 15.

This specimen was PBMCs, taken on the day of the yellow fever booster vaccination. The TCR sequence derives from a man aged 30-40 years who received the YFV17D yellow fever vaccine. The V call is TRBV20-1, the J call TRBJ2-2, with 11 bases lining up with TRBD2. The CDR3 sequence is CSASSGGAHTGELFF. DNA of the CDR3: TGCAGTGCTAGTAGCGGGGGGGCTCACACCGGGGAGCTGTTTTTT.